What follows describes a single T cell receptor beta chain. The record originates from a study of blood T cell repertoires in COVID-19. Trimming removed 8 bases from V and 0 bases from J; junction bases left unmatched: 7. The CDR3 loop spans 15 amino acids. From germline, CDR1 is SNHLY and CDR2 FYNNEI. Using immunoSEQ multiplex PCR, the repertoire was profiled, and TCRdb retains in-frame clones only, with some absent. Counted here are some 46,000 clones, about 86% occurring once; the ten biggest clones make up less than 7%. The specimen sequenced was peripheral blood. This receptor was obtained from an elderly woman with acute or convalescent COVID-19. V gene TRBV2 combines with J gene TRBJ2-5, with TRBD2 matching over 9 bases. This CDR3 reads CASRRLAGNQETQYF. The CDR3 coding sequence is TGTGCCAGCCGACGCCTAGCGGGAAACCAAGAGACCCAGTACTTC. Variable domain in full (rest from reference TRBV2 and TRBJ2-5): EPEVTQTPSHQVTQMGQEVILRCVPISNHLYFYWYRQILGQKVEFLVSFYNNEISEKSEIFDDQFSVERPDGSNFTLKIRSTKLEDSAMYFCASRRLAGNQETQYFGPGTRLLVL.